The sequence of this T cell receptor (beta chain) was determined in a study of T cells in women clearing cervical HPV infection. For the study at large: With HLA typing for only a few women, HLA confounding remains possible. Notes on the study in general: TRBV6-7 relative abundance averaged approximately 0.1% in cases and about 0.15% in controls. Timing of associations relative to infection is unclear; T-cell subsets were not isolated.

V dropped 8 bases and J dropped 5; count of bases not matched to a gene: 9. The CDR3 spans 14 residues. Germline V gene lookup returns CDR1 MNHEY and CDR2 SVGEGT. Concerning this clone: What it binds is unknown. The read finishes 3 residues shy of the CDR3 end, and the germline J gene is used to complete it.

Generated by immunoSEQ multiplex PCR, the TCRdb table keeps only in-frame clones and is missing some. The sample's table shows over 45,000 clones. The chain recombines TRBV6-2 or TRBV6-3 with TRBJ1-5, with TRBD1 matching over 7 bases. This clonotype was obtained from a woman aged 18 to 75 with a cervical HPV16 infection that either progressed to CIN3+ or cleared (not recorded which). The sample was blood buffy coat. CDR3 region: CASRRQGVDQPQHF. The sequenced part of the CDR3 DNA is TGTGCCAGCCGTAGACAGGGAGTGGATCAGCCC.